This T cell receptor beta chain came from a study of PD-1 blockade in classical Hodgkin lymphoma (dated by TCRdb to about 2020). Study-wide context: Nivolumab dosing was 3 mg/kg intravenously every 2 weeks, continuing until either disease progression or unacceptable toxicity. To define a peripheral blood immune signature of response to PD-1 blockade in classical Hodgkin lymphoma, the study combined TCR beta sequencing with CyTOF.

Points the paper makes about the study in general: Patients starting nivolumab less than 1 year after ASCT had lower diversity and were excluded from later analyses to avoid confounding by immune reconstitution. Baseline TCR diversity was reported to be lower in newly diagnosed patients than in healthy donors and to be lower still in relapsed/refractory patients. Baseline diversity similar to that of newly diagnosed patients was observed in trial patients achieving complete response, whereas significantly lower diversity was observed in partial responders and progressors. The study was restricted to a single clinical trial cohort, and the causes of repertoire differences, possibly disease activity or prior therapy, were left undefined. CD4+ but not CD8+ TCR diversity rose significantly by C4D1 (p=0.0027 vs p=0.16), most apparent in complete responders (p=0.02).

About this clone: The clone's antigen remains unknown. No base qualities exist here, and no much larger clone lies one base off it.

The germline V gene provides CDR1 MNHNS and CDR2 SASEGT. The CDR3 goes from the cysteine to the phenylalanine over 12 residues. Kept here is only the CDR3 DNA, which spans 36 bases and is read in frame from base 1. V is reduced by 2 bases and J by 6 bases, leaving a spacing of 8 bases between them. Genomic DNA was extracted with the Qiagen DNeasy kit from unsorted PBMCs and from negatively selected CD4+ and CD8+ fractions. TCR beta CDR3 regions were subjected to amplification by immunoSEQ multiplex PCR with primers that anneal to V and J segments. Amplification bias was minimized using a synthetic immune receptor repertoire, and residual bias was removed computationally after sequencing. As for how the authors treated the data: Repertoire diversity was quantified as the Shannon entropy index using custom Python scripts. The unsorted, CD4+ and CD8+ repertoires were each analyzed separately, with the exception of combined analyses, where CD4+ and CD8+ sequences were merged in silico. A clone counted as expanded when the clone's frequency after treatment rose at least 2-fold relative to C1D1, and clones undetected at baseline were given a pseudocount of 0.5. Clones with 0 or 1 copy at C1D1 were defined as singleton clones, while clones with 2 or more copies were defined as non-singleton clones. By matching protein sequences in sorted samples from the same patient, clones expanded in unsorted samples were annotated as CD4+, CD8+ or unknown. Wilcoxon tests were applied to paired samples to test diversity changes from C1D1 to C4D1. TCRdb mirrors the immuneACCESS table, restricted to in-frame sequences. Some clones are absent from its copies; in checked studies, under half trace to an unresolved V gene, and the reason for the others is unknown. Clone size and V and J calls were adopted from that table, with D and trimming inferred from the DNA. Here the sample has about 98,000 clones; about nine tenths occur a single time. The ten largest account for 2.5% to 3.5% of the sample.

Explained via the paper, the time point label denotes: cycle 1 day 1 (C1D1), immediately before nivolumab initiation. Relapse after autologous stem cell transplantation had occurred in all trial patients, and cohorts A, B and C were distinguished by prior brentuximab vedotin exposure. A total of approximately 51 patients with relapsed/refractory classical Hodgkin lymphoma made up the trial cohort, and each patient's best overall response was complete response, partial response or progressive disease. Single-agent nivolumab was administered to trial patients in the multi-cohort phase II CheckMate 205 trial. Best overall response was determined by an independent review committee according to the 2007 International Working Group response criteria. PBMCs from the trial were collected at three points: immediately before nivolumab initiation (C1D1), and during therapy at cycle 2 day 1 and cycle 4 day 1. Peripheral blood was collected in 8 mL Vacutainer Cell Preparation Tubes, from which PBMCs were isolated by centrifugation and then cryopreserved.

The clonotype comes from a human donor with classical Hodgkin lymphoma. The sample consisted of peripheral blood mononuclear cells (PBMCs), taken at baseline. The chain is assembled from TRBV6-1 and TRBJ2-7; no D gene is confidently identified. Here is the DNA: TGTGCCAGCAGTGAAATATTTACCGAGCAGTACTTC. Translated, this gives CASSEIFTEQYF.